Listed below are T cell receptor beta chains from one sample, sequenced in a study of blood T cells in healthy people across ages. TCRdb fed the 5' RACE reads into MiXCR, producing one record per CDR3 protein. The data contain roughly 930,000 distinct CDR3 sequences, roughly 48% of them seen just once; the ten biggest clones take up around an eighth. Sequencing was done on a sample of blood. These receptors all stem from a man younger than 40 in good health. Both conserved end residues are part of each CDR3. Each record gives: clone size, D gene, J gene, V gene, CDR3 DNA, CDR3 protein. A D gene is named only where the DNA matches it firmly. Size values are once, few and many counts, or a class for expanded clones, and some rows have none.

>NA|TRBD1|TRBJ2-1|TRBV12-3/TRBV12-4
TGTGCCAGCAGTTACCAGGGACAGTACAATGAGCAGTTCTTC
CASSYQGQYNEQFF
>few|TRBD1|TRBJ1-5|TRBV4-1
TGCGCCAGCAGCCAGTTAATCGGGACAGGGGACAATCAGCCCCAGCATTTT
CASSQLIGTGDNQPQHF
>few|NA|TRBJ1-1|TRBV5-1
TGCGCCAGCAGCTTGGATGCAGCGAACACTGAAGCTTTCTTT
CASSLDAANTEAFF
>NA|NA|TRBJ2-7|TRBV13
TGTGCCAGCAGCCCCCTACCATATGCCTACGAGCAGTACTTC
CASSPLPYAYEQYF
>few|NA|TRBJ2-1|TRBV6-2/TRBV6-3
TGTGCCAGCAGCCAATTCCGGGACATGTACAATGAGCAGTTCTTC
CASSQFRDMYNEQFF
>NA|NA|TRBJ2-7|TRBV4-1
TGCGCCAGCAGCCAAGAGATGGCCTACGAGCAGTACTTC
CASSQEMAYEQYF
>NA|NA|TRBJ1-5|TRBV2
TGTGCCAGCAGTGTCGCGGCGGCTGGGAATCAGCCCCAGCATTTT
CASSVAAAGNQPQHF
>few|NA|TRBJ2-7|TRBV27
TGTGCCAGCAGTTTCGGCAGGGAAAACTACGAGCAGTACTTC
CASSFGRENYEQYF
>NA|TRBD2|TRBJ2-7|TRBV20-1
TGCAGTGCTAGACCTAGCGGGGGCCTGGGAACCTACGAGCAGTACTTC
CSARPSGGLGTYEQYF
>few|NA|TRBJ2-3|TRBV5-6
TGTGCCAGCAGCTTTCCGGGACTGGCGGATACGCAGTATTTT
CASSFPGLADTQYF
>NA|TRBD1|TRBJ1-6|TRBV30
TGTGCCTACCAGACAGGGACTAATTCACCCCTCCACTTT
CAYQTGTNSPLHF
>once|TRBD1|TRBJ2-1|TRBV9
TGTGCCAGCAGCGCGAGACAGGGCCATACCAATGAGCAGTTCTTC
CASSARQGHTNEQFF
>many|TRBD1|TRBJ2-5|TRBV11-3
TGTGCCAGCAGCTCGGGACAGCAAGAGACCCAGTACTTC
CASSSGQQETQYF
>NA|NA|TRBJ2-7|TRBV5-1
TGCGCCAGCAGCTTGGACGGTTCCGACTCCTACGAGCAGTACTTC
CASSLDGSDSYEQYF
>NA|TRBD2|TRBJ2-1|TRBV6-1
TGTGCCAGCAGTGGAAATAACGGGGGGGTCGCCTGCAATGAGCAGTTCTTC
CASSGNNGGVACNEQFF
>few|NA|TRBJ1-4|TRBV7-9
TGTGCCAGCAGCCCTTCCGGGGGGGGTGAAAAACTGTTTTTT
CASSPSGGGEKLFF
>NA|TRBD1|TRBJ2-3|TRBV28
TGTGCCAGCAGCTGGACAGGGGCAGATACGCAGTATTTT
CASSWTGADTQYF
>NA|TRBD1|TRBJ1-2|TRBV12-3/TRBV12-4
TGTGCCAGCAGTTCCCGGGACAGTGGAGGCTATGGCTACACCTTC
CASSSRDSGGYGYTF
>NA|NA|TRBJ2-1|TRBV11-2
TGTGCCAGCAGCTTGGGGGCAGGGAGACACAATGAGCAGTTCTTC
CASSLGAGRHNEQFF
>few|TRBD2|TRBJ2-7|TRBV4-2
TGTGCCAGCAGCCAAGGGACTAGCGGGGAGTCCTACGAGCAGTACTTC
CASSQGTSGESYEQYF
>few|TRBD1|TRBJ1-1|TRBV3-1
TGTGCCAGCAGCCAAGGGGACAGGGGGCATGCTTTCTTT
CASSQGDRGHAFF
>NA|TRBD1|TRBJ2-2|TRBV2
TGTGCCAGCAGTGAGAGGGGGCCTTACACCGGGGAGCTGTTTTTT
CASSERGPYTGELFF
>few|NA|TRBJ1-5|TRBV20-1
TGCAGTGCTAGAGATCCCGTAAGTGAGAGCAATCAGCCCCAGCATTTT
CSARDPVSESNQPQHF
>few|NA|TRBJ2-6|TRBV5-6
TGTGCCAGCAGCTTGTGGGTCCGCAGCTCTGGGGCCAACGTCCTGACTTTC
CASSLWVRSSGANVLTF
>NA|NA|TRBJ2-7|TRBV7-2
TGTGCCAGCAGCTTACTAGGCCTAGGCTACGAGCAGTACTTC
CASSLLGLGYEQYF
>few|NA|TRBJ1-2|TRBV20-1
TGCAGTGGCAACGGGTATGGCTACACCTTC
CSGNGYGYTF
>NA|NA|TRBJ2-1|TRBV6-5
TGTGCCAGCAGTTACTCGACCCCCGGGACGATCGCCTACAATGAGCAGTTCTTC
CASSYSTPGTIAYNEQFF
>many|NA|TRBJ2-7|TRBV20-1
TGCAGTGCCCTAGTTCCTATGTTCACTGTTCACTACGAGCAGTACTTC
CSALVPMFTVHYEQYF
>NA|NA|TRBJ1-4|TRBV14
TGTGCCAGCAGCCAAATACTCTCAACTAATGGAAGACTGTTTTTT
CASSQILSTNGRLFF
>NA|NA|TRBJ2-5|TRBV30
TGTGCCTGGAGTGTCAAGGCTTTAAGGGAGACCCAGTACTTC
CAWSVKALRETQYF
>many|NA|TRBJ2-3|TRBV2
TGTGCCAGCAGCGGCACCACGGATACGCAGTATTTT
CASSGTTDTQYF
>many|NA|TRBJ2-3|TRBV7-2
TGTGCCAGCAGTCAGAGACTAGCGCAGTATTTT
CASSQRLAQYF
>NA|TRBD1|TRBJ1-5|TRBV6-1
TGTGCCAGCAGTGAAGCGGACAGGGGCCAGCCCCAGCATTTT
CASSEADRGQPQHF
>NA|NA|TRBJ2-1|TRBV24-1
TGTGCCACCAGTGATTTGGCGGGCAACTCCTACAATGAGCAGTTCTTC
CATSDLAGNSYNEQFF
>NA|TRBD2|TRBJ2-2|TRBV20-1
TGCAGTGCTTCCGGCGGGGGGAACACCGGGGAGCTGTTTTTT
CSASGGGNTGELFF
>NA|NA|TRBJ2-7|TRBV30
TGTGCCTGGAGGCAGACAGTGGACGCCTACGAGCAGTACTTC
CAWRQTVDAYEQYF
>NA|NA|TRBJ2-3|TRBV20-1
TGCAGTGCTAGAGATTGGGCAGGACGCATAGATACGCAGTATTTT
CSARDWAGRIDTQYF
>NA|TRBD2|TRBJ2-1|TRBV7-2
TGTGCCAGCAGCCCTGTGGGACTAGGGGATGAGCAGTTCTTC
CASSPVGLGDEQFF
>NA|NA|TRBJ1-5|TRBV28
TGTGCCAGCAGTTTCAGGGGACTCTGGCCCCAGCATTTT
CASSFRGLWPQHF
>few|TRBD2|TRBJ2-1|TRBV5-1
TGCGCCAGCAGCTTACCTAGCGGGGGGTACAATGAGCAGTTCTTC
CASSLPSGGYNEQFF
>once|NA|TRBJ2-1|TRBV29-1
TGCAACGTACTTGACGTTCCAGAGCAGTTCTTC
CNVLDVPEQFF
>few|NA|TRBJ1-6|TRBV19
TGTGCCAGTGGACGCCACAATTCACCCCTCCACTTT
CASGRHNSPLHF
>few|NA|TRBJ2-5|TRBV12-3/TRBV12-4
TGTGCCAGCAGTCCCAACGGGGGGCCCTCGGAGACCCAGTACTTC
CASSPNGGPSETQYF
>few|NA|TRBJ1-5|TRBV6-2/TRBV6-3
TGTGCCAGCAACACCGGAAATAGCAATCAGCCCCAGCATTTT
CASNTGNSNQPQHF
>NA|TRBD1|TRBJ1-5|TRBV3-1
TGTGCCAGCAGCCAAGGGGCGTCAGGGGGTAATCAGCCCCAGCATTTT
CASSQGASGGNQPQHF